Below, 32 T cell receptor beta chains from the same sample are listed, as sequenced in a study of beta chain features in type 1 diabetes. For these receptors, no antigen is known. Study-level points and caveats: TCRB CDR3 length was moderately but significantly reduced in all four CD4+ subsets of Type 1 diabetes patients.

All of the isolated RNA was reverse transcribed, so expressed TCRB transcripts were sequenced. The method was immunoSEQ multiplex PCR; TCRdb's version includes in-frame clones alone and lacks a portion of them. The sample consists of some 350,000 clones, 8% to 10% of them appearing once. Specimen: central memory CD4+ T cells from blood. Receptors originate from a man aged 25 to 45 with type 1 diabetes.

The chain couples TRBV6-1 to TRBJ2-2; 7 positions match TRBD2. The germline V gene encodes CDR1 MNHNS and CDR2 SASEGT. The CDR3 runs 15 residues. The V and J ends lost 10 bases and 2 bases, in that order; junction bases with no gene match: 10. CDR3 nucleotides: TGTGCCACCCAAATTAGCGGGCCTAACACCGGGGAGCTGTTTTTT. As protein: CATQISGPNTGELFF.

This clone occurred a few times. The rearrangement links TRBV19 to TRBJ1-5; D is unclear. CDR3 size: 15 residues. V lost 5 bases, J lost 3 bases, and 14 bases lay in between. CDR1 is LNHDA and CDR2 is SQIVND in the germline V gene (reference sequence). In DNA form, the CDR3 reads TGTGCCAGTAGTCTGCCCGTTGGGTTCAATCAGCCCCAGCATTTT. It is translated as CASSLPVGFNQPQHF.

This chain connects TRBV2 to TRBJ2-3, with TRBD2 matching 7 bases. V lost 6 bases, J lost 4 bases, and 7 bases stayed unmatched. CDR1 and CDR2 (germline): SNHLY, FYNNEI. This CDR3 contains 14 residues. The CDR3 sequence is CASSPTSTSDTQYF. CDR3 nucleotide sequence: TGTGCCAGCAGCCCGACTAGCACCTCAGATACGCAGTATTTT.

This chain connects TRBV5-1 to TRBJ1-2, with 8 bases lining up with TRBD1. Germline CDR1 reads SGHRS; CDR2 reads YFSETQ. After removal of 2 bases from V and 6 bases from J, the junction contained 6 bases not matched to a gene. The CDR3 covers 14 residues. CDR3 protein: CASSFGPGGDGYTF. The CDR3 nucleotides are TGCGCCAGCAGCTTTGGCCCAGGGGGCGATGGCTACACCTTC.

This clone was seen ten or more times. The V gene is TRBV6-6, the J gene TRBJ2-3, with D hard to call. CDR3 size: 11 residues. Per germline, CDR1 MNHNY and CDR2 SVGAGI (reference sequence). The ends were cut back, 4 bases at V and 6 bases at J, with 5 bases in the middle. CDR3 sequence reads: CASSSTDTQYF. The DNA for the CDR3 is TGTGCCAGCAGTTCAACGGATACGCAGTATTTT.

This clone appeared a few times. The V call is TRBV6-5, the J call TRBJ2-7, with 7 nucleotides matching TRBD1. The V gene end was trimmed by 0 bases and the J gene end by 2 bases; junction bases not matched to a gene: 4. The CDR3 runs to 15 residues. CDR1 and CDR2 (germline): MNHEY, SVGAGI. DNA of the CDR3: TGTGCCAGCAGTTACTCCGGGACAGATGCCTACGAGCAGTACTTC. Amino acid sequence: CASSYSGTDAYEQYF.

This clone was seen a few times. The chain uses TRBV6-6 and TRBJ2-2; TRBD2 aligns across 10 bases. The V and J ends lost 5 bases and 2 bases, in that order; junction bases with no gene match: 5. Germline V CDR1 and CDR2: MNHNY, SVGAGI (reference sequence). The CDR3 sequence is 16 residues long. The CDR3 spells CASSRGLADNTGELFF. CDR3 DNA: TGTGCCAGCAGTCGCGGACTAGCGGATAACACCGGGGAGCTGTTTTTT.

The V call is TRBV11-3, the J call TRBJ2-5; TRBD2 agrees at 8 bases. This CDR3 has 17 residues. The germline V gene has CDR1 SGHNT and CDR2 YENEEA. V trimming: 5 bases; J trimming: 5 bases; junction bases outside the gene matches: 16. The CDR3 DNA follows: TGTGCCAGCAGCCTTGGCACCTGGGCGGCGGGAGGCGAGACCCAGTACTTC. It codes for CASSLGTWAAGGETQYF.

The V gene is TRBV6-6, the J gene TRBJ1-2; unclear D gene. V lost 2 bases and J lost 1, with 5 bases in between. The CDR3 consists of 13 residues. Germline V gives CDR1 MNHNY, CDR2 SVGAGI (reference sequence). CDR3 DNA sequence: TGTGCCAGCAGTTACGGGGTTAACTATGGCTACACCTTC. This sequence encodes CASSYGVNYGYTF.

This clone was seen ten or more times. The J gene is TRBJ1-1, the V gene TRBV7-9, with D hard to call. The germline V gene has CDR1 SEHNR and CDR2 FQNEAQ (reference sequence). The CDR3 extends over 13 amino acids. Trimming took off 1 base at V and 1 base at J, with 4 bases between the two ends. This chain's CDR3 is CASSLEQNTEAFF. The CDR3 coding sequence is TGTGCCAGCAGCTTAGAACAGAACACTGAAGCTTTCTTT.

This clone was recorded at least ten times. This may stem from a read error, because a much larger clone lies one nucleotide away. This sample includes further DNA sequences coding for the same CDR3. V usage is TRBV7-2 and J usage is TRBJ2-5; TRBD1 matches at 8 bases. V lost 5 bases to trimming and J lost 5 bases; unmatched junction nucleotides: 1. The CDR3 covers 12 residues. The germline V gene has CDR1 SGHTA and CDR2 FQGNSA. The CDR3 here is CASSRDRETQYF. In nucleotides, the CDR3 is TGTGCCAGCAGCCGGGACAGGGAGACCCAGTACTTC.

V gene TRBV9 combines with J gene TRBJ2-2, with 7 bases aligning to TRBD2. The germline CDR1 and CDR2 sequences are SGDLS and YYNGEE. The CDR3 sequence is 16 residues long. The V segment lost 4 bases and the J segment 8 bases; nucleotides outside the gene matches: 14. Written as DNA, the CDR3 is TGTGCCAGCAGCCAAGATCCCGGGAGGACTGGTGGGGAGCTGTTTTTT. This encodes CASSQDPGRTGGELFF.

The V and J genes are TRBV28 and TRBJ2-7, with D perhaps TRBD1 (5 bases). The CDR3 spans 15 residues. Trimming took off 4 bases at V and 5 bases at J, with 18 bases between the two ends. In germline, CDR1 is MDHEN, CDR2 SYDVKM. The CDR3 region has the DNA TGTGCCAGCAGTTCCCCCGACTCAAGGGGCCACGAGCAGTACTTC. Amino acids: CASSSPDSRGHEQYF. Full variable domain (missing parts from reference TRBV28 and TRBJ2-7): DVKVTQSSRYLVKRTGEKVFLECVQDMDHENMFWYRQDPGLGLRLIYFSYDVKMKEKGDIPEGYSVSREKKERFSLILESASTNQTSMYLCASSSPDSRGHEQYFGPGTRLTVT.

The sample holds many counts of this clone. The rearrangement joins TRBV10-3 to TRBJ2-5; D gene unclear. This CDR3 is 14 amino acids long. Trimming shortened V by 3 bases and J by 2 bases, and 10 bases separated the two germline ends. Germline V CDR1 and CDR2: ENHRY, SYGVKD. This CDR3 is CAISDYGGQETQYF. The CDR3 coding sequence is TGTGCCATCAGTGATTATGGCGGTCAAGAGACCCAGTACTTC.

In this sample, this clone turned up a few times. One end of the junction fails to match germline, which may point to a read error. The chain has TRBV6-1 and TRBJ2-7; weak D call: TRBD1 (5 bases). CDR1 MNHNS and CDR2 SASEGT come from the germline V gene. This CDR3 contains 15 residues. CDR3 nucleotide sequence: TGTGCCATCAGTGAGTCGACGTCAGGGTGGAGCGAGCAGTACTTC. Its protein is CAISESTSGWSEQYF.

The chain is built from TRBV11-3 and TRBJ2-4; 7 nucleotides line up with TRBD1. J was trimmed by 11 bases and V by 6 bases; bases with no gene match: 10. Germline V gene data show CDR1 as SGHNT and CDR2 as YENEEA. This CDR3 region has 13 residues. Here the CDR3 reads CASSNDREGVQYF. The CDR3 coding sequence is TGTGCCAGCAGTAACGACAGGGAAGGCGTTCAGTACTTC.

The V gene is TRBV15, the J gene TRBJ2-5; 7 nucleotides align to TRBD2. This CDR3 contains 12 residues. J gave up 7 bases and V 4 bases, and 3 bases lay outside the gene matches. CDR1 is LNHNV, CDR2 YYDKDF, per germline (reference sequence). CDR3 DNA: TGTGCCACCAGCATCCCGGGGGGGACCCAGTACTTC. It translates to CATSIPGGTQYF.

The chain uses TRBV7-9 and TRBJ1-3, with D possibly matching TRBD1 (6 bases). Per the germline V gene, CDR1 is SEHNR and CDR2 is FQNEAQ (reference sequence). This CDR3 is 15 amino acids long. V was cut by 4 bases and J by 2 bases, with 12 bases left in between. The CDR3 DNA follows: TGTGCCAGCAGCTCCGGAGGGGGAACTGGAAACACCATATATTTT. It specifies CASSSGGGTGNTIYF.

The rearrangement links TRBV7-3 to TRBJ2-1, with 7 bases identical to TRBD2. After removal of 2 bases from V and 4 bases from J, the junction contained 5 bases not matched to a gene. The CDR3 sequence is 15 residues long. Germline assignment: CDR1 SGHTA and CDR2 FQGTGA. The CDR3 DNA follows: TGTGCCAGCAGCTTATCTAGCGGATCTTACAATGAGCAGTTCTTC. Translating gives CASSLSSGSYNEQFF. Full variable domain (remainder filled in from reference TRBV7-3 and TRBJ2-1): GAGVSQTPSNKVTEKGKYVELRCDPISGHTALYWYRQSLGQGPEFLIYFQGTGAADDSGLPNDRFFAVRPEGSVSTLKIQRTERGDSAVYLCASSLSSGSYNEQFFGPGTRLTVL.

V gene TRBV27 combines with J gene TRBJ2-7, with D possibly matching TRBD2 (6 bases). The CDR3 is 14 amino acids. V was trimmed by 5 bases and J by 4 bases, leaving 15 bases between them. CDR1 and CDR2 (germline): MNHEY, SMNVEV (reference sequence). The CDR3 is CASSGRRQRYEQYF. CDR3 coding DNA: TGTGCCAGCAGTGGGAGGCGTCAAAGATACGAGCAGTACTTC.

This clone was seen more than once but under ten times. The J gene is TRBJ2-7, the V gene TRBV11-1; TRBD2 aligns across 7 bases. Germline loops: CDR1 SGHAT, CDR2 FQDESV (reference sequence). Unmatched junction bases numbered 7, after V lost 2 bases and J lost 3 bases. The CDR3 runs to 15 residues. The CDR3 here is CASSLMGGGFYEQYF. The CDR3 region has the DNA TGTGCCAGCAGCTTAATGGGCGGGGGATTCTACGAGCAGTACTTC. Full variable domain (rest looked up from reference TRBV11-1 and TRBJ2-7): EAEVAQSPRYKITEKSQAVAFWCDPISGHATLYWYRQILGQGPELLVQFQDESVVDDSQLPKDRFSAERLKGVDSTLKIQPAELGDSAMYLCASSLMGGGFYEQYFGPGTRLTVT.

The chain recombines TRBV6-6 with TRBJ1-2, with 8 bases lining up with TRBD1. Losses at the gene ends were 6 bases for V and 1 base for J; bases not matched to a gene: 10. This CDR3 has 16 amino acids. Germline V CDR1 and CDR2: MNHNY, SVGAGI (reference sequence). CDR3 region: CASRRGGQGVNYGYTF. Here the CDR3 DNA reads TGTGCCAGCAGAAGGGGTGGACAGGGAGTTAACTATGGCTACACCTTC.

This clone was detected only a few times. V gene TRBV19 combines with J gene TRBJ2-2; 7 positions match TRBD1. Losses at the gene ends were 8 bases for V and 2 bases for J; bases not matched to a gene: 14. The V gene's germline CDR1 is LNHDA and CDR2 SQIVND (reference sequence). This CDR3 region has 17 residues. The CDR3 DNA sequence: TGTGCCAGTGCGTCGGCAGGGACAGTCGGAAACACCGGGGAGCTGTTTTTT. As protein: CASASAGTVGNTGELFF.

Concerning this clone itself: This sample also contains other DNA sequences that code for the same CDR3. The chain carries TRBV6-5 and TRBJ2-7; D remains unclear. Trimming cost V 0 bases and J 0 bases, with 9 bases left between them. CDR3 size: 15 residues. The V gene's germline CDR1 is MNHEY and CDR2 SVGAGI. This chain's CDR3 is CASSYSIADSYEQYF. For the CDR3, the DNA is TGTGCCAGCAGTTACTCCATAGCTGACTCCTACGAGCAGTACTTC.

This chain uses TRBV5-1 with TRBJ2-7, with 9 bases aligning to TRBD1. Germline trimming cut 3 bases from V and 7 bases from J; bases unmatched to any gene: 8. The CDR3 totals 14 residues. Germline CDR1 SGHRS, CDR2 YFSETQ. The CDR3 DNA follows: TGCGCCAGCAGCTCAGGGACAGGGCGGGAAGAGCAGTACTTC. Protein sequence: CASSSGTGREEQYF.

This clone has just a few counts. The V call is TRBV5-1, the J call TRBJ2-7; 8 bases are shared with TRBD1. The CDR3 spans 13 residues. The V gene's germline CDR1 is SGHRS and CDR2 YFSETQ. V was pared by 0 bases and J by 7 bases, with 3 bases of the junction left unmatched. The CDR3 protein is CASSLGQGREQYF. The CDR3, as DNA: TGCGCCAGCAGCTTGGGACAGGGGCGGGAGCAGTACTTC.

The rearrangement joins TRBV7-2 to TRBJ1-6; D remains ambiguous. CDR3 size: 15 residues. Germline loops: CDR1 SGHTA, CDR2 FQGNSA. Trimming shortened V by 5 bases and J by 7 bases, and 15 bases separated the two germline ends. CDR3 amino acids: CASSPNAVRNSPLHF. The CDR3 DNA follows: TGTGCCAGCAGCCCGAACGCAGTTAGAAATTCACCCCTCCACTTT.

This clone was found a few times. V is TRBV6-6 and J is TRBJ1-5; D unresolved. The ends were cut back, 5 bases at V and 0 bases at J, with 8 bases in the middle. This CDR3 comprises 14 residues. The germline CDR1 and CDR2 sequences are MNHNY and SVGAGI (reference sequence). In nucleotides, the CDR3 is TGTGCCAGCAGTGTATTTGGTAGCAATCAGCCCCAGCATTTT. This sequence encodes CASSVFGSNQPQHF.

The chain has TRBV28 and TRBJ1-5; D ambiguous. The CDR3 spans 14 residues. Germline CDR1 MDHEN, CDR2 SYDVKM. CDR3 bases: TGTGCACTCCAGCAAGGGAGTAGCAATCAGCCCCAGCATTTT. Translating gives CALQQGSSNQPQHF.

This clone was recorded a few times. The chain recombines TRBV2 with TRBJ2-2; tentatively, D is TRBD2 (6 bases). The CDR3 sequence is 16 residues long. Trimming removed 3 bases from V and 4 bases from J, with 15 bases in between. Germline V gene lookup returns CDR1 SNHLY and CDR2 FYNNEI. CDR3 sequence: CASSEWSGDGTGELFF. The CDR3 nucleotides read TGTGCCAGCAGTGAGTGGTCGGGGGATGGCACCGGGGAGCTGTTTTTT.

This chain uses TRBV18 with TRBJ2-4, with 8 positions matching TRBD1. Germline lookup yields CDR1 KGHSH and CDR2 LQKENI. Trimming took 6 bases from V and 4 from J; bases not matched to a gene: 5. The CDR3 loop spans 14 amino acids. The CDR3 sequence: CASSQGQEKNIQYF. The CDR3 nucleotides are TGTGCCAGCTCGCAGGGACAGGAGAAAAACATTCAGTACTTC. Using reference TRBV18 and TRBJ2-4 for the parts outside the CDR3, the full variable domain is NAGVMQNPRHLVRRRGQEARLRCSPMKGHSHVYWYRQLPEEGLKFMVYLQKENIIDESGMPKERFSAEFPKEGPSILRIQQVVRGDSAAYFCASSQGQEKNIQYFGAGTRLSVL.

The rearrangement links TRBV6-6 to TRBJ2-5; D could derive from TRBD1 or TRBD2 (7 bases each). V shed 4 bases and J shed 6 bases, with 15 bases lying between them. Germline CDR1 is MNHNY and CDR2 is SVGAGI (reference sequence). This CDR3 contains 14 residues. This CDR3 reads CASSSYQGGKTQYF. CDR3 in DNA: TGTGCCAGCAGTTCTTACCAGGGGGGGAAGACCCAGTACTTC.